This T cell receptor beta chain was sequenced in a study of Ad26.COV2.S vaccination and SARS-CoV-2 variants. Treatment given: approximately 18 received Ad26.COV2.S at low or high dose, single or two shots; roughly five received placebo; per-sample allocation not given. After the first vaccine or placebo injection, samples were drawn on day 63. Measured with immunoSEQ multiplex PCR; TCRdb has only the in-frame clones, and not every one. The sample records fewer than 500,000 clones, roughly nine tenths being singletons. V was pared by 4 bases and J by 8 bases, with 8 bases between. Germline V gene sequence: CDR1 SQVTM, CDR2 ANQGSEA. The CDR3 has 10 residues.

Sequencing was performed on peripheral blood, taken in a trial of Ad26.COV2.S vaccine versus placebo. V and J are TRBV29-1 and TRBJ1-2; D is uncertain. The clonotype was recovered from a person between 18 and 65 years old who received the Ad26.COV2.S COVID-19 vaccine or a placebo. CDR3: CSVGEDGYTF. CDR3 DNA sequence: TGCAGCGTTGGGGAAGACGGCTACACCTTC.